These 25 T cell receptor beta chains came from one sample sequenced in a study of T cells in Graves' hyperthyroidism and ophthalmopathy. Amplified TCR beta CDR3 regions came from RNA transcripts. The HTBI primer set drove a first-round RT-PCR of the TCR CDR3. TCRdb re-analysed the multiplex PCR reads in MiXCR, keeping a single row per CDR3 protein. The table lists 400,000 to 600,000 distinct CDR3 sequences, 20% to 25% of them singletons. Sample: blood. Every receptor here comes from a young man with Graves' hyperthyroidism.

V usage is TRBV18 and J usage is TRBJ2-5; D perhaps matches TRBD2 (6 bases). The CDR3 consists of 14 residues. Germline CDR1 and CDR2: KGHSH and LQKENI. Trimming stripped 5 bases from V and 5 bases from J, with 15 bases between. CDR3 loop: CASSAGRTRETQYF. DNA for the CDR3: TGTGCCAGCTCAGCGGGACGGACCAGGGAGACCCAGTACTTC.

This clonotype was observed many times. The CDR3 loop reads CASTYDAWNTEAFF. CDR3 sequence (DNA): TGTGCCAGCACCTATGACGCCTGGAACACTGAAGCTTTCTTT. This chain links TRBV28 with TRBJ1-1; D is unresolved. Trimming pared 7 bases from V and 1 base from J, leaving 13 bases between. Germline V gives CDR1 MDHEN, CDR2 SYDVKM. The CDR3 length is 14 residues.

Many counts were recorded for this clonotype. The V and J genes are TRBV20-1 and TRBJ2-2; no firm D call. The V gene's germline CDR1 is DFQATT and CDR2 SNEGSKA (reference sequence). This CDR3 is 16 amino acids long. V lost 3 bases, J lost 5 bases, and 19 bases lay in between. CDR3 nucleotide sequence: TGCAGTGCTAGCCGCTCGACATCCCCTCGGACCGGGGAGCTGTTTTTT. Translation gives CSASRSTSPRTGELFF.

The gene calls are TRBV7-2 and TRBJ1-2; D is unresolved. V shed 8 bases and J shed 8 bases, with 15 bases lying between them. The CDR3 loop spans 12 amino acids. Per germline, CDR1 SGHTA and CDR2 FQGNSA. The CDR3, as DNA: TGTGCCAGCGCCCCCGCCAGGAGGGGCTACACCTTC. Protein product: CASAPARRGYTF.

This chain connects TRBV4-1 to TRBJ1-1, with TRBD1 matching 7 bases. Unmatched junction bases numbered 10, after V lost 1 base and J lost 5 bases. The CDR3 is made up of 16 amino acids. In germline, CDR1 is MGHRA, CDR2 YSYEKL. CDR3 sequence reads: CASSQGQGRGRTEAFF. The CDR3 coding sequence is TGCGCCAGCAGCCAAGGCCAAGGCAGGGGGAGGACTGAAGCTTTCTTT.

This clonotype appeared a single time. V gene TRBV12-3 or TRBV12-4 combines with J gene TRBJ1-1, with D uncertain. This CDR3 is 12 amino acids long. Trimming took off 6 bases at V and 5 bases at J, with 10 bases between the two ends. CDR3 nucleotides: TGTGCCAGCAGATCGGCGGGTACTGAAGCTTTCTTT. Protein: CASRSAGTEAFF.

This clonotype showed up many times. The V and J genes are TRBV30 and TRBJ2-5, with TRBD1 matching over 8 bases. The CDR3 totals 14 residues. The junction had 3 bases not matched to a gene; V was cut back by 1 base and J by 2 bases. Germline V gene sequence: CDR1 GTSNPN, CDR2 SVGIG (reference sequence). The CDR3 sequence is CAWSETGGQETQYF. The CDR3 bases are TGTGCCTGGAGTGAAACAGGGGGACAAGAGACCCAGTACTTC.

This clonotype was counted many times. This chain uses TRBV12-3 or TRBV12-4 with TRBJ2-2; D not resolved. V was pared by 3 bases and J by 7 bases, with 6 bases between. The CDR3 contains 12 residues. DNA for the CDR3: TGTGCCAGCAGTTTTTTGATCGGGGAGCTGTTTTTT. This codes for CASSFLIGELFF.

This clonotype was seen ten or more times. The genes are TRBV12-3 or TRBV12-4 and TRBJ1-2, with D unresolved. The germline V and J ends were trimmed by 3 bases and 4 bases, with 6 bases remaining between them. The CDR3 runs to 12 residues. The CDR3 DNA is TGTGCCAGCAGTTTGGAGGCCTATGGCTACACCTTC. Translated, it gives CASSLEAYGYTF.

This clonotype has at least ten counts. This chain links TRBV12-3 or TRBV12-4 with TRBJ1-1, with D unclear. V lost 5 bases to trimming and J lost 8 bases, with 9 bases between them. This CDR3 is built from 11 residues. The CDR3 protein is CASSQVSEAFF. CDR3 sequence (DNA): TGTGCCAGCAGTCAGGTTTCCGAAGCTTTCTTT.

In this sample, this clonotype turned up a few times. The rearrangement joins TRBV12-3 or TRBV12-4 to TRBJ2-2; TRBD1 matches 12 bases. CDR3 length: 16 amino acids. Trimming removed 7 bases from V and 7 bases from J; junction bases left unmatched: 10. CDR3 residues: CASKGGGTGGNGELFF. The CDR3 region has the DNA TGTGCCAGCAAGGGAGGGGGGACAGGGGGCAACGGGGAGCTGTTTTTT.

As for this clonotype: The CDR3 ends on some other residue instead of the conserved phenylalanine or tryptophan, so this is likely a read error. It is unclear where the CDR3 begins or ends on the DNA, so no DNA is shown, and the CDR3 is as TCRdb lists it. V usage is TRBV6-5 and J usage is TRBJ1-1. Both ends counted, the CDR3 spans 13 residues. The germline gives CDR1 MNHEY, CDR2 SVGAGI. This chain's CDR3 is CASSYSRGSEACL.

This clonotype has at least ten counts. This chain joins TRBV20-1 and TRBJ1-5; D gene ambiguous. Trimming cost V 6 bases and J 4 bases, with 22 bases left between them. CDR1 is DFQATT and CDR2 is SNEGSKA in the germline V gene (reference sequence). The CDR3 has 16 residues. Here the CDR3 reads CSAGSMGRGPNQPQHF. DNA of the CDR3: TGCAGTGCGGGGTCAATGGGTAGAGGGCCGAATCAGCCCCAGCATTTT.

The chain carries TRBV5-6 and TRBJ1-6; D not certain. Germline lookup yields CDR1 SGHDT and CDR2 YYEEEE. CDR3 length: 15 residues. V lost 4 bases and J lost 1, with 9 bases in between. Written as DNA, the CDR3 is TGTGCCAGCAGCCCACTCACATCCTATAATTCACCCCTCCACTTT. Its protein is CASSPLTSYNSPLHF.

This clonotype occurred many times. The V call is TRBV5-1, the J call TRBJ2-7, with 8 bases fitting TRBD1. Germline CDR1 SGHRS, CDR2 YFSETQ. This CDR3 has 15 amino acids. After removal of 0 bases from V and 3 bases from J, the junction contained 5 bases not matched to a gene. The CDR3 spells CASSLAAGQGYEQYF. The CDR3 nucleotides read TGCGCCAGCAGCTTGGCCGCTGGACAGGGCTACGAGCAGTACTTC.

Points on this clonotype: A clone one base away is much larger, so this may be a read error. DNA for the CDR3: TGTGCCAGCAGTTCCCCGAGGGGGAGGAGTAGCGGGGAGCTGTTTTTT. This translates into CASSSPRGRSSGELFF. This rearrangement joins TRBV6-5 to TRBJ2-2; D tentatively fits TRBD1 or TRBD2 (6 bases each). This CDR3 spans 16 amino acids. The germline V gene encodes CDR1 MNHEY and CDR2 SVGAGI. The ends were cut back, 4 bases at V and 7 bases at J, with 19 bases in the middle.

The V gene is TRBV28, the J gene TRBJ2-5; a weak D match, TRBD1 (6 bases). The V gene's germline CDR1 is MDHEN and CDR2 SYDVKM. CDR3 length: 16 residues. V lost 6 bases and J 1 base, leaving 18 bases between the germline ends. The CDR3 DNA reads TGTGCCAGCAGAATTACAGGGTTATGGGGCCAAGAGACCCAGTACTTC. It codes for CASRITGLWGQETQYF.

CDR3 protein: CASSSSLAGKTYEQYF. The CDR3 coding sequence is TGTGCCAGCAGTTCGTCTCTAGCGGGAAAAACCTACGAGCAGTACTTC. V gene TRBV12-3 or TRBV12-4 combines with J gene TRBJ2-7; 9 nucleotides match TRBD2. With V trimmed by 4 bases and J by 2 bases, 9 bases remained unmatched. This CDR3 region has 16 residues.

The chain recombines TRBV15 with TRBJ2-7; D not resolved. CDR3 length: 14 amino acids. CDR1 and CDR2 from the germline V gene are LNHNV and YYDKDF (reference sequence). Trimming removed 1 base from V and 0 bases from J, with 7 bases in between. The CDR3 bases are TGTGCCACCAGCAGAGGACGGAGCTCCTACGAGCAGTACTTC. It specifies CATSRGRSSYEQYF.

This clonotype has a count of ten or more. V and J are TRBV28 and TRBJ2-2; a possible D gene is TRBD2 (5 bases). Germline-derived CDR1 and CDR2 are MDHEN and SYDVKM. Trimming took 6 bases from V and 6 from J, leaving 20 bases between them. The CDR3 is made up of 16 amino acids. CDR3 sequence reads: CASSVGGRHGAGELFF. Here the CDR3 DNA reads TGTGCCAGCAGCGTGGGTGGACGTCACGGGGCCGGGGAGCTGTTTTTT.

This clonotype was picked up many times. The chain is built from TRBV28 and TRBJ2-2; the D gene is possibly TRBD1 (6 bases). V gave up 7 bases and J gave up 8 bases, with 8 bases separating them. The CDR3 is made up of 11 amino acids. The germline gives CDR1 MDHEN, CDR2 SYDVKM. CDR3 residues: CASNRAGELFF. The CDR3 DNA sequence: TGTGCCAGCAACAGGGCTGGGGAGCTGTTTTTT.

This chain connects TRBV12-3 or TRBV12-4 to TRBJ2-5, with TRBD1 matching over 10 bases. The CDR3 runs to 15 residues. With 5 bases clipped from V and 2 bases from J, the junction kept 5 bases outside the gene matches. The DNA for the CDR3 is TGTGCCAGCAGTAAAGACAGGGGGCTTCAAGAGACCCAGTACTTC. This gives the protein CASSKDRGLQETQYF.

This clonotype was counted at least ten times. J is TRBJ2-5 and V is TRBV20-1, with 7 bases lining up with TRBD1. CDR1 is DFQATT, CDR2 SNEGSKA, per germline (reference sequence). This CDR3 region has 12 residues. The junction had 4 bases not matched to a gene; V was cut back by 4 bases and J by 5 bases. The CDR3 nucleotides are TGCAGTGCTATGACAGGGCGCGAGACCCAGTACTTC. It is translated as CSAMTGRETQYF.

The J gene is TRBJ2-7, the V gene TRBV28, with 10 nucleotides matching TRBD1. The CDR3 length is 15 residues. Trimming took 6 bases from V and 3 from J; bases not matched to a gene: 8. Germline V CDR1 and CDR2: MDHEN, SYDVKM. In nucleotides, the CDR3 is TGTGCCAGCAGGACTCGACAGGGGGCCTACTACGAGCAGTACTTC. Its protein product is CASRTRQGAYYEQYF.

Many counts were recorded for this clonotype. The chain employs TRBV5-1 and TRBJ1-6; the D is unclear. V lost 4 bases to trimming and J lost 9 bases, with 14 bases between them. Germline-derived CDR1 and CDR2 are SGHRS and YFSETQ. This CDR3 has 14 residues. CDR3 loop: CASSLAGDTSPLHF. CDR3 sequence (DNA): TGCGCCAGCAGCCTCGCGGGAGATACTTCACCCCTCCACTTT.